The 23 T cell receptor beta chains in this list originate from one sample, sequenced in a study of blood T cell repertoires in COVID-19. Profiling relied on immunoSEQ multiplex PCR, and the TCRdb table lists in-frame clones only, not all of them. This table holds under 350,000 clones, just under 90% found once. Sequencing was done on a sample of PBMCs or T cells enriched from blood (not recorded which). The source is a woman aged 55-69 years who had recovered from COVID-19.

The chain links TRBV7-2 to TRBJ1-3, with a tentative D call TRBD1 (6 bases). This CDR3 is 14 amino acids long. In germline, CDR1 is SGHTA, CDR2 FQGNSA. Trimming left V 1 base short and J 7 bases short, with 11 bases between. The CDR3 region has the DNA TGTGCCAGCAGCTTAGAAGGGGGGGCTAACACCATATATTTT. It encodes CASSLEGGANTIYF.

This chain connects TRBV2 to TRBJ2-6, with D maybe TRBD1 (7 bases). CDR3 length: 15 residues. CDR1 is SNHLY, CDR2 FYNNEI, per germline. The germline V and J ends were trimmed by 6 bases and 4 bases, with 13 bases remaining between them. This chain's CDR3 is CASSAGQPGANVLTF. CDR3 sequence (DNA): TGTGCCAGCAGCGCGGGACAGCCGGGGGCCAACGTCCTGACTTTC.

The chain is built from TRBV5-1 and TRBJ2-7; unclear D gene. CDR1 and CDR2 (germline): SGHRS, YFSETQ. The CDR3 consists of 14 residues. Trimming cost V 0 bases and J 0 bases, with 7 bases left between them. The CDR3 region is CASSLASLSYEQYF. The CDR3 DNA reads as TGCGCCAGCAGCTTGGCGTCACTCTCCTACGAGCAGTACTTC. Filled out from reference TRBV5-1 and TRBJ2-7, the complete variable domain reads KAGVTQTPRYLIKTRGQQVTLSCSPISGHRSVSWYQQTPGQGLQFLFEYFSETQRNKGNFPGRFSGRQFSNSRSEMNVSTLELGDSALYLCASSLASLSYEQYFGPGTRLTVT.

The chain links TRBV21-1 to TRBJ1-4; the table's D call TRBD1 went unverified against the DNA. TRBV21-1 represents a pseudogene. This CDR3 is 17 amino acids long. CDR3 DNA: TGTGCCAGCAGCAAACCCCAGGACAGGGGGCGGTTTGAAAAACTGTTTTTT. Translated, it gives CASSKPQDRGRFEKLFF.

This chain links TRBV11-2 with TRBJ2-2, with D perhaps matching TRBD2 (5 bases). The CDR3 is made up of 18 amino acids. Deletions cut 1 base from V and 0 bases from J, with 15 bases between. In germline, CDR1 is SGHAT, CDR2 FQNNGV. The CDR3 here is CASSLVGGSAANTGELFF. CDR3 DNA: TGTGCCAGCAGCTTAGTTGGAGGTAGCGCGGCGAACACCGGGGAGCTGTTTTTT. The full variable domain, with the rest looked up from reference TRBV11-2 and TRBJ2-2, is EAGVAQSPRYKIIEKRQSVAFWCNPISGHATLYWYQQILGQGPKLLIQFQNNGVVDDSQLPKDRFSAERLKGVDSTLKIQPAKLEDSAVYLCASSLVGGSAANTGELFFGEGSRLTVL.

This chain connects TRBV28 to TRBJ1-2, with TRBD1 identical over 9 bases. Germline assignment: CDR1 MDHEN and CDR2 SYDVKM. With 7 bases clipped from V and 2 bases from J, the junction kept 11 bases outside the gene matches. There are 16 residues in the CDR3. The CDR3 nucleotides read TGTGCCAGCACTACCATTCAGACAGGGGGAAACTATGGCTACACCTTC. It yields the protein CASTTIQTGGNYGYTF.

V gene TRBV5-4 combines with J gene TRBJ1-1; D is possibly TRBD1 (6 bases). The germline CDR1 and CDR2 sequences are SGHNT and YYREEE (reference sequence). With 5 bases removed from V and 2 bases from J, the gap between germline ends came to 10 bases. The CDR3 length is 13 residues. CDR3 loop: CASRTGINTEAFF. Here the CDR3 DNA reads TGTGCCAGCAGAACAGGGATAAACACTGAAGCTTTCTTT.

The chain carries TRBV2 and TRBJ2-3; D remains unclear. Trimming pared 7 bases from V and 5 bases from J, leaving 10 bases between. CDR3 length: 12 residues. Germline lookup yields CDR1 SNHLY and CDR2 FYNNEI. CDR3 loop: CASMGTGDTQYF. The CDR3 DNA reads as TGTGCCAGCATGGGCACCGGAGATACGCAGTATTTT.

The rearrangement uses TRBV5-3 and TRBJ2-3, with a weak D call TRBD2 (7 bases). TRBV5-3 is classed as an ORF, of uncertain function. V lost 6 bases, J lost 6 bases, and 17 bases lay in between. The CDR3 has 14 residues. Written as DNA, the CDR3 is TGTGCCAGAAAAACGGGGGGCCGCGTGGATACGCAGTATTTT. Translating gives CARKTGGRVDTQYF.

The chain couples TRBV28 to TRBJ2-7; TRBD1 might be the D (5 bases). This CDR3 is built from 14 residues. With 3 bases removed from V and 5 bases from J, the gap between germline ends came to 14 bases. The germline V gene encodes CDR1 MDHEN and CDR2 SYDVKM. For the CDR3, the DNA is TGTGCCAGCAGTTTTGGCCGCAGGGCCCACGAGCAGTACTTC. It is translated as CASSFGRRAHEQYF.

This chain joins TRBV19 and TRBJ1-5, with TRBD1 matching 7 bases. Germline-derived CDR1 and CDR2 are LNHDA and SQIVND (reference sequence). The length of the CDR3 is 19 residues. With 4 bases clipped from V and 0 bases from J, the junction kept 15 bases outside the gene matches. As DNA, the CDR3 is TGTGCCAGTAGTACTCCAGGACAGGCCCCACTCGATAGCAATCAGCCCCAGCATTTT. Amino acids: CASSTPGQAPLDSNQPQHF.

This chain uses TRBV5-6 with TRBJ1-2; no definite D call. This CDR3 region has 14 residues. V lost 6 bases and J lost 3, with 15 bases in between. The V gene's germline CDR1 is SGHDT and CDR2 YYEEEE. CDR3 sequence (DNA): TGTGCCAGCACCCCGGGAGTCCGGTACTATGGCTACACCTTC. Encoded protein: CASTPGVRYYGYTF.

The rearrangement uses TRBV5-4 and TRBJ1-2; 8 nucleotides line up with TRBD1. The J segment lost 7 bases and the V segment lost 1 base, leaving 9 bases of the junction unmatched. CDR1 and CDR2 from the germline V gene are SGHNT and YYREEE (reference sequence). This CDR3 spans 15 amino acids. CDR3 sequence reads: CASSLLLDRDSGYTF. The CDR3, as DNA: TGTGCCAGCAGCTTGTTACTGGACAGGGATTCTGGCTACACCTTC.

This sequence joins TRBV7-9 and TRBJ1-4, with TRBD1 matching 7 bases. Germline lookup yields CDR1 SEHNR and CDR2 FQNEAQ (reference sequence). The CDR3 is 15 residues long. Trimming removed 5 bases from V and 7 bases from J; junction bases left unmatched: 10. CDR3 nucleotide sequence: TGTGCCAGCAGCACCACACAGGGGTCCGGTGAAAAACTGTTTTTT. Protein: CASSTTQGSGEKLFF.

With regard to this clone: The identical CDR3 is also encoded by other nucleotide sequences in the sample. This chain links TRBV2 with TRBJ1-6, with 7 bases fitting TRBD1. V lost 3 bases and J lost 7; bases outside the gene matches: 0. CDR1 is SNHLY and CDR2 is FYNNEI in the germline V gene. The CDR3 runs to 13 residues. The DNA of the CDR3 is TGTGCCAGCAGTGACAGGGGGAATTCACCCCTCCACTTT. Encoded protein: CASSDRGNSPLHF. The full variable domain, rest sourced from reference TRBV2 and TRBJ1-6, is EPEVTQTPSHQVTQMGQEVILRCVPISNHLYFYWYRQILGQKVEFLVSFYNNEISEKSEIFDDQFSVERPDGSNFTLKIRSTKLEDSAMYFCASSDRGNSPLHFGNGTRLTVT.

The chain couples TRBV28 to TRBJ2-5; the D is unclear. Germline V lookup: CDR1 MDHEN, CDR2 SYDVKM. Trimming shortened V by 3 bases and J by 5 bases, and 7 bases separated the two germline ends. CDR3 length: 12 residues. The CDR3 region is CASSLSSETQYF. The CDR3 nucleotides are TGTGCCAGCAGTTTGTCTTCGGAGACCCAGTACTTC.

V usage is TRBV7-9 and J usage is TRBJ1-5, with no clear D. Trimming cost V 5 bases and J 3 bases, with 11 bases left between them. CDR1 SEHNR and CDR2 FQNEAQ come from the germline V gene (reference sequence). This CDR3 comprises 14 residues. The CDR3 DNA follows: TGTGCCAGCAGCCCCGGGGTGTCCAATCAGCCCCAGCATTTT. Its protein is CASSPGVSNQPQHF.

The genes are TRBV24-1 and TRBJ1-2, with TRBD1 identical over 10 bases. This CDR3 comprises 17 residues. V gave up 4 bases and J gave up 5 bases; unmatched junction bases: 12. CDR1 and CDR2 from the germline V gene are KGHDR and SFDVKD. The DNA of the CDR3 is TGTGCCACCAGTGAGGCATCCTGGGACAGGGGCCTATATGGCTACACCTTC. Protein product: CATSEASWDRGLYGYTF.

V usage is TRBV2 and J usage is TRBJ2-2, with 8 nucleotides matching TRBD2. The V gene end was trimmed by 8 bases and the J gene end by 3 bases; junction bases not matched to a gene: 5. Germline V lookup: CDR1 SNHLY, CDR2 FYNNEI. The CDR3 length is 14 residues. The CDR3 reads CASVGGADTGELFF. The CDR3 DNA follows: TGTGCCAGCGTCGGGGGGGCTGACACCGGGGAGCTGTTTTTT.

Only one count was recorded for this clone. This chain links TRBV18 with TRBJ1-4, with 7 nucleotides matching TRBD1. Germline loops: CDR1 KGHSH, CDR2 LQKENI. The J segment lost 2 bases and the V segment lost 4 bases, leaving 7 bases of the junction unmatched. The CDR3 extends over 16 amino acids. CDR3 coding DNA: TGTGCCAGCTCACGACAGGGCTCGGGCACTAATGAAAAACTGTTTTTT. Translating gives CASSRQGSGTNEKLFF.

The chain has TRBV25-1 and TRBJ1-1, with 8 positions matching TRBD1. Unmatched junction bases numbered 13, after V lost 3 bases and J lost 1 base. Germline-derived CDR1 and CDR2 are MGHDK and SYGVNS. The CDR3 has 18 residues. CDR3 nucleotides: TGTGCCAGCAGTGAGGTCTGGGGTATCGGGACAGGGAACACTGAAGCTTTCTTT. Amino acids: CASSEVWGIGTGNTEAFF.

This chain joins TRBV7-2 and TRBJ2-7; maybe TRBD2 (5 bases). The germline V gene encodes CDR1 SGHTA and CDR2 FQGNSA. V was pared by 4 bases and J by 3 bases, with 13 bases between. The CDR3 sequence is 14 residues long. The CDR3 nucleotides are TGTGCCAGCAGCTACGGGGAGCTTCGCTACGAGCAGTACTTC. This sequence encodes CASSYGELRYEQYF.

The rearrangement joins TRBV7-2 to TRBJ2-7; 8 positions match TRBD1. CDR1 is SGHTA, CDR2 FQGNSA, per germline. Trimming removed 5 bases from V and 5 bases from J; junction bases left unmatched: 8. The CDR3 loop spans 14 amino acids. CDR3 sequence (DNA): TGTGCCAGCAGCACACGGACAGGGTGGCACGAGCAGTACTTC. Residues: CASSTRTGWHEQYF. Using reference TRBV7-2 and TRBJ2-7 for the parts outside the CDR3, the full variable domain is GAGVSQSPSNKVTEKGKDVELRCDPISGHTALYWYRQSLGQGLEFLIYFQGNSAPDKSGLPSDRFSAERTGGSVSTLTIQRTQQEDSAVYLCASSTRTGWHEQYFGPGTRLTVT.